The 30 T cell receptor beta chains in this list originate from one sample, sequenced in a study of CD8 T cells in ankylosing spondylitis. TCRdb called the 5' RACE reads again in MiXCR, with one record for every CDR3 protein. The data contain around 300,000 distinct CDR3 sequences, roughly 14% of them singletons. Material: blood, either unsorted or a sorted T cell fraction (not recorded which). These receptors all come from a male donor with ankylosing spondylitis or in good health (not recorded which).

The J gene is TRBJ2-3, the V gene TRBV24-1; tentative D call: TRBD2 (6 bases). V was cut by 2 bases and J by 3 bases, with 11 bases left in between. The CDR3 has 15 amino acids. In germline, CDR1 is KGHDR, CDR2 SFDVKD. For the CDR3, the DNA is TGTGCCACCAGTGATTCTAGGGAGGTGACAGATACGCAGTATTTT. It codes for CATSDSREVTDTQYF.

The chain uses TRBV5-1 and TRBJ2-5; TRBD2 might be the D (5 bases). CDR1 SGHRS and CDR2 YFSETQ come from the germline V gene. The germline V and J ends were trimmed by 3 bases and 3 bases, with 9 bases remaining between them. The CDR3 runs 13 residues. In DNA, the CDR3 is TGCGCCAGCAGCTACGGGAACAAAGAGACCCAGTACTTC. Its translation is CASSYGNKETQYF.

Here the CDR3 reads CASSQEGLPNSPLHF. The DNA of the CDR3 is TGTGCCAGCAGCCAAGAGGGGCTCCCTAATTCACCCCTCCACTTT. The rearrangement uses TRBV3-1 and TRBJ1-6, with D tentatively TRBD1 (5 bases). Trimming took off 0 bases at V and 6 bases at J, with 9 bases between the two ends. The CDR3 is 15 residues long. Germline V gene lookup returns CDR1 LGHDT and CDR2 YNNKEL (reference sequence). The complete variable domain, with remaining parts taken from reference TRBV3-1 and TRBJ1-6, reads DTAVSQTPKYLVTQMGNDKSIKCEQNLGHDTMYWYKQDSKKFLKIMFSYNNKELIINETVPNRFSPKSPDKAHLNLHINSLELGDSAVYFCASSQEGLPNSPLHFGNGTRLTVT.

The CDR3 region has the DNA TGCGCCAGCAGCCATGGGACAGGGTCAGGGGAGACCCAGTACTTC. This encodes CASSHGTGSGETQYF. This sequence joins TRBV5-1 and TRBJ2-5, with 9 nucleotides matching TRBD1. Trimming took 4 bases from V and 5 from J; bases not matched to a gene: 9. CDR1 and CDR2 from the germline V gene are SGHRS and YFSETQ. The CDR3 extends over 15 amino acids.

The CDR3 here is CASSFRTEEDKNIQYF. CDR3 in DNA: TGTGCCAGCAGTTTTCGGACAGAGGAGGACAAAAACATTCAGTACTTC. The rearrangement links TRBV12-3 or TRBV12-4 to TRBJ2-4; possible D gene TRBD1, 6 bases. The CDR3 sequence is 16 residues long. With 3 bases removed from V and 3 bases from J, the gap between germline ends came to 15 bases.

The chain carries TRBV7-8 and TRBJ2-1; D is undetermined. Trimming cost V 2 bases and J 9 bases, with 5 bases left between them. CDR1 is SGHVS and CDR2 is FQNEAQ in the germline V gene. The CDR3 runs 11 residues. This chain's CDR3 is CASSLITEQFF. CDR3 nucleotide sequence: TGTGCCAGCAGCTTAATTACTGAGCAGTTCTTC.

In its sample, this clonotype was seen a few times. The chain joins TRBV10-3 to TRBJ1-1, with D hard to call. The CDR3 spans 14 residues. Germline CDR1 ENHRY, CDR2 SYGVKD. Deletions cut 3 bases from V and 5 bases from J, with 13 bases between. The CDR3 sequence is CAISDPGLKTEAFF. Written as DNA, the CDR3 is TGTGCCATCAGTGATCCTGGTCTAAAGACTGAAGCTTTCTTT.

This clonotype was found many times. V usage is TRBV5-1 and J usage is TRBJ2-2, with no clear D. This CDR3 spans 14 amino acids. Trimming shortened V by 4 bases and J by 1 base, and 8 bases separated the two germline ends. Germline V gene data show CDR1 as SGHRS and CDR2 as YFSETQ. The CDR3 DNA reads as TGCGCCAGCAGCCTGGATCTGAACACCGGGGAGCTGTTTTTT. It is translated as CASSLDLNTGELFF.

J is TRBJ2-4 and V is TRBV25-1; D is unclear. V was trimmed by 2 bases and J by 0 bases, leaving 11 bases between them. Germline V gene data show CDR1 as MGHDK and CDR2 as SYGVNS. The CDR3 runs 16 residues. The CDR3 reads CASSETQALAKNIQYF. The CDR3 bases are TGTGCCAGCAGTGAAACCCAGGCTTTAGCCAAAAACATTCAGTACTTC.

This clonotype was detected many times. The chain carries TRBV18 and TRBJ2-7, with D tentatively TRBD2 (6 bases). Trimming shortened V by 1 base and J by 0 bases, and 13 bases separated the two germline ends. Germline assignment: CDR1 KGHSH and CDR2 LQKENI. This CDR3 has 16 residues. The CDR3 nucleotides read TGTGCCAGCTCACCACTAGCGGCTGGGAGCTCCTACGAGCAGTACTTC. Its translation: CASSPLAAGSSYEQYF.

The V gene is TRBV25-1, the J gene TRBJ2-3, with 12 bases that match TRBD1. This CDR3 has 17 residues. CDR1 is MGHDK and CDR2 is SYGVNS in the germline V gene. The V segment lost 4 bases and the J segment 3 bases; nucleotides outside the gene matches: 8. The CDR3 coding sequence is TGTGCCAGCAGTGCCTGGGGGACAGGGGGCCTTACAGATACGCAGTATTTT. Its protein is CASSAWGTGGLTDTQYF.

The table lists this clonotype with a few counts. The chain's CDR3 is CAWSVQTEAFF. DNA for the CDR3: TGTGCCTGGAGTGTACAAACTGAAGCTTTCTTT. This rearrangement joins TRBV30 to TRBJ1-1; no clear D gene. This CDR3 region has 11 residues. The V gene lost 0 bases and the J gene lost 5 bases, with 4 bases spanning the gap. Germline V gene data show CDR1 as GTSNPN and CDR2 as SVGIG (reference sequence).

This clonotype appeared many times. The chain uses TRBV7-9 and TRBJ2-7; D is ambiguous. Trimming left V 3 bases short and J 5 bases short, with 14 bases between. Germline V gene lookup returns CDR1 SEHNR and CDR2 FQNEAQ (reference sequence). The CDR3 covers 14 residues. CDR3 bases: TGTGCCAGCAGCTTCTCACGAACAGAACACGAGCAGTACTTC. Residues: CASSFSRTEHEQYF.

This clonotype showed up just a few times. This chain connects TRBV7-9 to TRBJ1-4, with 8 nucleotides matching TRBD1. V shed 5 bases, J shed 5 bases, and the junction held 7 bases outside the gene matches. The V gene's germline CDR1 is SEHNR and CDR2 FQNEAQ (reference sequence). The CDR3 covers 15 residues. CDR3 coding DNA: TGTGCCAGCAGCCCGCGGACAGGGATAAATGAAAAACTGTTTTTT. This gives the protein CASSPRTGINEKLFF.

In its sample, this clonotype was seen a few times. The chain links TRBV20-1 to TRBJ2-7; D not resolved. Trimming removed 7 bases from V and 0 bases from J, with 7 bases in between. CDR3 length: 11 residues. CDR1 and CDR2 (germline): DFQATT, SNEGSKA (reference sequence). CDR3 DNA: TGCAGTGGGCTCACCTCCTACGAGCAGTACTTC. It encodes CSGLTSYEQYF.

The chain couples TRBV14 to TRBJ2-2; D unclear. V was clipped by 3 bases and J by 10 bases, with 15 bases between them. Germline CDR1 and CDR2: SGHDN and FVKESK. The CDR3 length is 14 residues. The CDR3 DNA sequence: TGTGCCAGCAGCCAGTCCCGGGCAGCCCCGGAGCTGTTTTTT. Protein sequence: CASSQSRAAPELFF.

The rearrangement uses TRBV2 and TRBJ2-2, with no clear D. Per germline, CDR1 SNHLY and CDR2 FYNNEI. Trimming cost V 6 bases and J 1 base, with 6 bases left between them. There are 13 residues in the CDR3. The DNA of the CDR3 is TGTGCCAGCAGCACGCGGAACACCGGGGAGCTGTTTTTT. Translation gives CASSTRNTGELFF.

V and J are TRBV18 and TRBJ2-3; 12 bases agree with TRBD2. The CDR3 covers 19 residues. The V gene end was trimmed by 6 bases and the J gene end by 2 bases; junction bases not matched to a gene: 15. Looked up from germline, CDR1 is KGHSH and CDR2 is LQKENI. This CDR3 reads CASSATSGGLIPPTDTQYF. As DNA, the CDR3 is TGTGCCAGCTCTGCGACTAGCGGGGGTTTAATACCGCCCACAGATACGCAGTATTTT.

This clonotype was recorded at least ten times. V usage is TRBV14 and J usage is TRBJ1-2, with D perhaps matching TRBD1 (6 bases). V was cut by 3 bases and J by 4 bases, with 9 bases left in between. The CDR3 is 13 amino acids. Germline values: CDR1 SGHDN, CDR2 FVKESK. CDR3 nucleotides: TGTGCCAGCAGCCAGGGACATATCTATGGCTACACCTTC. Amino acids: CASSQGHIYGYTF.

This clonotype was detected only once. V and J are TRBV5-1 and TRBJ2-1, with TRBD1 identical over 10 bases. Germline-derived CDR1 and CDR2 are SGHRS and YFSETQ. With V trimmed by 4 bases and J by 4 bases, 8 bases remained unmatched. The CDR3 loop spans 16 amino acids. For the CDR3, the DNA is TGCGCCAGCAGCCCTAGGGGACAGGGGCCGTACAATGAGCAGTTCTTC. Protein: CASSPRGQGPYNEQFF.

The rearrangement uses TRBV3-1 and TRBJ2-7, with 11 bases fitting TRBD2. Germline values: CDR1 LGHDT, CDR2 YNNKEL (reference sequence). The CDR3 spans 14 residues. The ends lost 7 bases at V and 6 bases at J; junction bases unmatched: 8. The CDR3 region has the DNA TGTGCCAGCACCCTAGCGGGGGGCCCCGGCGAGCAGTACTTC. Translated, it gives CASTLAGGPGEQYF.

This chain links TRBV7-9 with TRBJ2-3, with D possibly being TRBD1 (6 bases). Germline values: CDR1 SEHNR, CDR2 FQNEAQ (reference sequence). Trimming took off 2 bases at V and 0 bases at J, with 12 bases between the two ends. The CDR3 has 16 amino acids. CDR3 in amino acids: CASSLWGDRSTDTQYF. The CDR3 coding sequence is TGTGCCAGCAGCTTATGGGGAGACAGGAGCACAGATACGCAGTATTTT.

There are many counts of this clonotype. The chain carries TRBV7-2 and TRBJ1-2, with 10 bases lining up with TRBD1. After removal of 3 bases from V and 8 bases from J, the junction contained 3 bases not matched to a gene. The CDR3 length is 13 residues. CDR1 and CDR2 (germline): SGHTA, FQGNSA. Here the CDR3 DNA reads TGTGCCAGCAGCTTCGGACAGGGGGAAGGCTACACCTTC. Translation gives CASSFGQGEGYTF.

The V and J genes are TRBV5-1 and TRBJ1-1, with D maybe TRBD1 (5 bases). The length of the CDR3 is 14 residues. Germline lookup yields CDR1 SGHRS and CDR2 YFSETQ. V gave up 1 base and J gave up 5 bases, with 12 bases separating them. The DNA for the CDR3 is TGCGCCAGCAGCTTGTGGGGGAGAGAGACTGAAGCTTTCTTT. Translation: CASSLWGRETEAFF.

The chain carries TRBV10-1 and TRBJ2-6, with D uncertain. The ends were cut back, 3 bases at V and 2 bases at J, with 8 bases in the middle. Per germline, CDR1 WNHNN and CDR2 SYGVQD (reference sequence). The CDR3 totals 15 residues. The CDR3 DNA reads TGCGCCAGCAGTGACCCATTTGCTGGGGCCAACGTCCTGACTTTC. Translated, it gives CASSDPFAGANVLTF.

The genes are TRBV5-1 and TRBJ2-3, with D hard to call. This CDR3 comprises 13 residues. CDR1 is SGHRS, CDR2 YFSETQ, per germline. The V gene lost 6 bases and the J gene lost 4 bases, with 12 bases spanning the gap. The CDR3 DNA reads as TGCGCCAGCACCCTCGGTGGGGCAGATACGCAGTATTTT. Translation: CASTLGGADTQYF. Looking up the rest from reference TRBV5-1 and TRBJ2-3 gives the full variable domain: KAGVTQTPRYLIKTRGQQVTLSCSPISGHRSVSWYQQTPGQGLQFLFEYFSETQRNKGNFPGRFSGRQFSNSRSEMNVSTLELGDSALYLCASTLGGADTQYFGPGTRLTVL.

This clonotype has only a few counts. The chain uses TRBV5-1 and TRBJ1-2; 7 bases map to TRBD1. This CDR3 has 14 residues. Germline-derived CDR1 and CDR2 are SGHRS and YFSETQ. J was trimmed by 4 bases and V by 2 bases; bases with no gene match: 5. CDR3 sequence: CASSLTGEGYGYTF. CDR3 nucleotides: TGCGCCAGCAGCTTAACAGGGGAAGGCTATGGCTACACCTTC.

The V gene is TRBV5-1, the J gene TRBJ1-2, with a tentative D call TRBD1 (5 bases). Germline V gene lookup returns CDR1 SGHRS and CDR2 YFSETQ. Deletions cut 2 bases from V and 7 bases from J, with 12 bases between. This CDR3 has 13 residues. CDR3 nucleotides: TGCGCCAGCAGCTTTGGCAGGGCCTTTGGCTACACCTTC. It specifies CASSFGRAFGYTF.

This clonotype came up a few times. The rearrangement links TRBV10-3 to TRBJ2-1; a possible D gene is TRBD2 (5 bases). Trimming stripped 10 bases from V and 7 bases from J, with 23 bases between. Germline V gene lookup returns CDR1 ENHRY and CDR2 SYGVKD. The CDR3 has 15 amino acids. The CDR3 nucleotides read TGTGCCACCCAATCTACTAGTAGTTCTGGGAATGAGCAGTTCTTC. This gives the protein CATQSTSSSGNEQFF.

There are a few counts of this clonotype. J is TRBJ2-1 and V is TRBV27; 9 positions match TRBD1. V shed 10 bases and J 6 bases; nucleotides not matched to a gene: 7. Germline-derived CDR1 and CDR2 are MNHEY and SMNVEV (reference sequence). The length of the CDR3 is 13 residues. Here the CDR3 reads CATRRQGGNEQFF. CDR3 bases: TGTGCCACCAGACGACAGGGGGGCAATGAGCAGTTCTTC.